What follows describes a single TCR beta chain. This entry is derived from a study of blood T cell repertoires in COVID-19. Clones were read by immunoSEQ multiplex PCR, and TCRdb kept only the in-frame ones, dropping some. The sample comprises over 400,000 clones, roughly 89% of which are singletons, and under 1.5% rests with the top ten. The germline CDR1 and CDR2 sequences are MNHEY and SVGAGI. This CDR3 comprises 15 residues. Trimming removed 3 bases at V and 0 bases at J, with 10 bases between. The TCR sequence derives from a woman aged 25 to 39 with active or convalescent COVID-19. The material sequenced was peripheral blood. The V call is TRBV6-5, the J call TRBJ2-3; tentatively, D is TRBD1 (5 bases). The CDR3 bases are TGTGCCAGCAGTTATTCCGACAGAAGCACAGATACGCAGTATTTT. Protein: CASSYSDRSTDTQYF.